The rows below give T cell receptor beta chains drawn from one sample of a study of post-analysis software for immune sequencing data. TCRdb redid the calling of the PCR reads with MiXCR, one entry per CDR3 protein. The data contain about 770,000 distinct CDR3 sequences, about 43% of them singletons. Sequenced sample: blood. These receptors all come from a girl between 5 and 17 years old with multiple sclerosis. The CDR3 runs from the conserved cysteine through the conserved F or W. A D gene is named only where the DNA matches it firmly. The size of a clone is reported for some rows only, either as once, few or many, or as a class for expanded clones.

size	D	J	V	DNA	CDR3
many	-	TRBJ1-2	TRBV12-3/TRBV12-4	TGTGCCAGCAGTTTACAGGGTAGCTATGGCTACACCTTC	CASSLQGSYGYTF
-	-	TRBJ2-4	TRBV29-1	TGCAGCGTTGTTTCCCAGGGGTTGGAAAACATTCAGTACTTC	CSVVSQGLENIQYF
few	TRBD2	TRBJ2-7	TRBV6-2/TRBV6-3	TGTGCCAGCAGTTACGATCGGCGGGAGACCACCTACGAGCAGTACTTC	CASSYDRRETTYEQYF
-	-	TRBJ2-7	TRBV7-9	TGTGCCAGCAGCTTCCCAAAAGGGGAGCAGTACTTC	CASSFPKGEQYF
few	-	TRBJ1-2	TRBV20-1	TGCAGTGCTAGAGTCCGTAGCGGCTACACCTTC	CSARVRSGYTF
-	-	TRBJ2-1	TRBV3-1	TGTGCCAGCAGCCACGTCACCCTAGCAGCCAGAGACAATGAGCAGTTCTTC	CASSHVTLAARDNEQFF
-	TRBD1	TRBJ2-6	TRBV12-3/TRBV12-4	TGTGCCAGCAGTTTAGCGACAGGGGCTGGGGCCAACGTCCTGACTTTC	CASSLATGAGANVLTF
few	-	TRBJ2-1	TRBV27	TGTGCCAGCAGTTCGAGTCTAAAGTCCGCTACCAACAATGAGCAGTTCTTC	CASSSSLKSATNNEQFF
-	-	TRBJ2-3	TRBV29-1	TGCAGCGTTGGGAACAGACTAAACACAGATACGCAGTATTTT	CSVGNRLNTDTQYF
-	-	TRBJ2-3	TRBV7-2	TGTGCCAGCAGACCTCGGGGAAACACAGATACGCAGTATTTT	CASRPRGNTDTQYF
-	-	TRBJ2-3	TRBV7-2	TGTGCCAGCAGCTTAGTTCGGGGATACACAGATACGCAGTATTTT	CASSLVRGYTDTQYF
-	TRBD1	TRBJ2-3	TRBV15	TGTGCCACCAGCAGAGGGTACCGGGACAGCAGCACAGATACGCAGTATTTT	CATSRGYRDSSTDTQYF
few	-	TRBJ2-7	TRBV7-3	TGTGCCAGGCCCTTTTGCGAGCAGTACTTC	CARPFCEQYF
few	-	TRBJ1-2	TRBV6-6	TGTGCCAGCAGTTCTACAGGGAGGGGTATCTATGGCTACACCTTC	CASSSTGRGIYGYTF
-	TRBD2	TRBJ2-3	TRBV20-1	TGCAGTGCTAGAGATAGGCGCCAAGCACTAGCGGTCCAAACTAGCACAGATACGCAGTATTTT	CSARDRRQALAVQTSTDTQYF
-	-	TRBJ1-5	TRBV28	TGTGCCACCGCCTGGACAGAAACTCCCCAGCCCCAGCATTTT	CATAWTETPQPQHF
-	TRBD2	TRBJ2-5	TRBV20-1	TGCAGTGCGGATACCGGGACTAGCGGATTCCAAGAGACCCAGTACTTC	CSADTGTSGFQETQYF
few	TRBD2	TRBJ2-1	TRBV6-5	TGTGCCAGCAGTTACTCGGGACTAGCGGCGGCCCCCTACAATGAGCAGTTCTTC	CASSYSGLAAAPYNEQFF
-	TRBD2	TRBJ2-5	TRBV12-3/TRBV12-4	TGTGCCAGCAGTTTACGGCGGGAGGGCCGTGAGACCCAGTACTTC	CASSLRREGRETQYF
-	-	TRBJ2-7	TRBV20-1	TGCAGTGCTAGAGATCAGTCCGGGGCCCAGTACTTC	CSARDQSGAQYF
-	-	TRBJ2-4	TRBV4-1	TGCGCCAGCAGCCAAGATTCGCAGGCGCGTTACGGGCAGTACTTC	CASSQDSQARYGQYF
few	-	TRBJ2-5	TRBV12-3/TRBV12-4	TGTGCCAGCAGTTTGGTGGGACCGCCAGGGAAGGACCAGTACTTC	CASSLVGPPGKDQYF
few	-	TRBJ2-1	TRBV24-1	TGTGCCACCAGTGCATTCAAGGCTGTCCAGTTCTTC	CATSAFKAVQFF
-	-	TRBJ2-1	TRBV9	TGTGCCAGCAGCGTAGGGACCTACGAGGGGTACAATGAGCAGTTCTTC	CASSVGTYEGYNEQFF
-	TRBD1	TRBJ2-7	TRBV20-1	TGCAGTGCCAGAGGGGGCTCCTACAATGAGCAGTACTTC	CSARGGSYNEQYF
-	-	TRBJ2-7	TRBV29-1	TGCAGCGCCGCTGCAAGGGGAAGGGACGAGCAGTACTTC	CSAAARGRDEQYF
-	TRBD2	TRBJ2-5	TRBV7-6	TGTGCCAGCAGCCCAGCGGGGGGAAAAGGGTCCCAGTACTTC	CASSPAGGKGSQYF
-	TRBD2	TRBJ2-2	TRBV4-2	TGTGCCAGCAGCCAAGAAGCGGGACTCAACACCGGGGAGCTGTTTTTT	CASSQEAGLNTGELFF
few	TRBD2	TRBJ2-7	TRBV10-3	TGTGCCATGGGAGGGGCGGGATACGAGCAGTACTTC	CAMGGAGYEQYF